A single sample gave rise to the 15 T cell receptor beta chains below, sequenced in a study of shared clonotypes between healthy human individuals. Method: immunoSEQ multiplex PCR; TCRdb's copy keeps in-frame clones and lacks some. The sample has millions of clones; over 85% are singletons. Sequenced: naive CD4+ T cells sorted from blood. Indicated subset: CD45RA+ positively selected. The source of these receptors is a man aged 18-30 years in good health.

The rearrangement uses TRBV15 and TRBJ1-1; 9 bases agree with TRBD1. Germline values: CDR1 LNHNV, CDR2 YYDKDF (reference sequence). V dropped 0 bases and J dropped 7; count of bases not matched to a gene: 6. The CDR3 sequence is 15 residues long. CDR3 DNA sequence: TGTGCCACCAGCAGAGATTTGGGACAGGGTCTTGAAGCTTTCTTT. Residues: CATSRDLGQGLEAFF.

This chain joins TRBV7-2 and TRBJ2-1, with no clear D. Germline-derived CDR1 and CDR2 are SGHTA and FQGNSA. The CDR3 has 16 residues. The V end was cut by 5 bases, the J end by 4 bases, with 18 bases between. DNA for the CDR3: TGTGCCAGCAGCCCATTACCGACTGGAAAATACAATGAGCAGTTCTTC. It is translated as CASSPLPTGKYNEQFF.

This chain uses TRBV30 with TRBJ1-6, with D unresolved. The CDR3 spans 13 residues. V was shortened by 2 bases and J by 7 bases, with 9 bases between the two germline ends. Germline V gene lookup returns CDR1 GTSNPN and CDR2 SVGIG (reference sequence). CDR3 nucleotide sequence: TGTGCCTGGAGTAGGCAAGAAAATTCACCCCTCCACTTT. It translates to CAWSRQENSPLHF. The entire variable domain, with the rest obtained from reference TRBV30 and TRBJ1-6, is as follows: SQTIHQWPATLVQPVGSPLSLECTVEGTSNPNLYWYRQAAGRGLQLLFYSVGIGQISSEVPQNLSASRPQDRQFILSSKKLLLSDSGFYLCAWSRQENSPLHFGNGTRLTVT.

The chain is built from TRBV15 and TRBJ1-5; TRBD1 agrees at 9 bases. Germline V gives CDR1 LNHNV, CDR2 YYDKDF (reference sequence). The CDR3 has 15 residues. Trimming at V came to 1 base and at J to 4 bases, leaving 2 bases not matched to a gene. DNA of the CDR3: TGTGCCACCAGCAGAGGGACAGGGGATAATCAGCCCCAGCATTTT. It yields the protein CATSRGTGDNQPQHF.

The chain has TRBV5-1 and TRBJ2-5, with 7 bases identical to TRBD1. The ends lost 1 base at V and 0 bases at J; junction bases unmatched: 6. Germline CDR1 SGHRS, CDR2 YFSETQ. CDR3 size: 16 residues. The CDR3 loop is CASSLNPTGDQETQYF. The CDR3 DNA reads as TGCGCCAGCAGCTTGAACCCTACAGGGGACCAAGAGACCCAGTACTTC.

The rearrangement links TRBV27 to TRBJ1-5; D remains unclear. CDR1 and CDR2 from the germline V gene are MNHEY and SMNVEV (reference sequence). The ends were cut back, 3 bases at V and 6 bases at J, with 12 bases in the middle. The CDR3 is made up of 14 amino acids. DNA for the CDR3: TGTGCCAGCAGTTTCATTGGTGAGGGTCAGCCCCAGCATTTT. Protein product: CASSFIGEGQPQHF.

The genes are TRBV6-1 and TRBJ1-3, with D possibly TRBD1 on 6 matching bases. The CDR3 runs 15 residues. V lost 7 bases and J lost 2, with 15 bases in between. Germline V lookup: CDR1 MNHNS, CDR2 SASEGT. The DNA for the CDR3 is TGTGCCAGCAATCCTCAGGGGAGCCCTGGAAACACCATATATTTT. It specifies CASNPQGSPGNTIYF.

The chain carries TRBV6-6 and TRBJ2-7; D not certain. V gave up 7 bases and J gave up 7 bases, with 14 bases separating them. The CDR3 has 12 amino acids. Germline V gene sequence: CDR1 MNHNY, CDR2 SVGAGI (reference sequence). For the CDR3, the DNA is TGTGCCAGCAAAAGTAAATCCCCGGAGCAGTACTTC. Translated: CASKSKSPEQYF.

CDR3 loop: CASYGDTQYF. CDR3 nucleotides: TGTGCCAGCTACGGAGATACGCAGTATTTT. The rearrangement joins TRBV7-9 to TRBJ2-3; D gene unclear. The CDR3 is 10 residues long. Between the trimmed V and J ends, which lost 8 bases and 5 bases, there was a span of 5 bases. Germline V gives CDR1 SEHNR, CDR2 FQNEAQ (reference sequence).

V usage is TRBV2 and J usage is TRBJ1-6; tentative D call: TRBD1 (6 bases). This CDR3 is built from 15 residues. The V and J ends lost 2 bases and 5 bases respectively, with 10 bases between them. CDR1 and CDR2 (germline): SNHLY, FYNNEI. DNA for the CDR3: TGTGCCAGCAGTGAACCGACAGGACATAATTCACCCCTCCACTTT. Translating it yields CASSEPTGHNSPLHF. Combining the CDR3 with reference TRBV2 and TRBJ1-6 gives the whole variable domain EPEVTQTPSHQVTQMGQEVILRCVPISNHLYFYWYRQILGQKVEFLVSFYNNEISEKSEIFDDQFSVERPDGSNFTLKIRSTKLEDSAMYFCASSEPTGHNSPLHFGNGTRLTVT.

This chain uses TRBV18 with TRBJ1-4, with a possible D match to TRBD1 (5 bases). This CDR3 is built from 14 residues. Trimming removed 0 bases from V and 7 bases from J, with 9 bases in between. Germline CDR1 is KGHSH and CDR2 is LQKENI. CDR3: CASSPPPGGEKLFF. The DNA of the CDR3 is TGTGCCAGCTCACCACCGCCGGGGGGTGAAAAACTGTTTTTT.

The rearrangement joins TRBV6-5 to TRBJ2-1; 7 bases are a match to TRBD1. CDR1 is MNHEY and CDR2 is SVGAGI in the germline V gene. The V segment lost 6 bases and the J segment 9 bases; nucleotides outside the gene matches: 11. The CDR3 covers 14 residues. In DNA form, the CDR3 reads TGTGCCAGCAGCCGACAGGGTGGTTTCGGTGAGCAGTTCTTC. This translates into CASSRQGGFGEQFF.

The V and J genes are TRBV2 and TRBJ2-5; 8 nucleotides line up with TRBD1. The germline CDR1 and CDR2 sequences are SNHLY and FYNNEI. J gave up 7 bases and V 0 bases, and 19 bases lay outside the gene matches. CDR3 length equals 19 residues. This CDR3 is CASSEAGGQGGSVRLTQYF. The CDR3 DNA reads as TGTGCCAGCAGTGAAGCGGGAGGACAGGGAGGTTCGGTAAGGTTGACCCAGTACTTC.

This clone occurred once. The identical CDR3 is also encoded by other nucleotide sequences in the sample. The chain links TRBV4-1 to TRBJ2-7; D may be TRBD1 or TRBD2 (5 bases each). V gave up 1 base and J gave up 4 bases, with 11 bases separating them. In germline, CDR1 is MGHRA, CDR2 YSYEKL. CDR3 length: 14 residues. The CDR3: CASSQGPGSYEQYF. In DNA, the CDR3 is TGCGCCAGCAGCCAAGGGCCAGGGAGTTACGAGCAGTACTTC.

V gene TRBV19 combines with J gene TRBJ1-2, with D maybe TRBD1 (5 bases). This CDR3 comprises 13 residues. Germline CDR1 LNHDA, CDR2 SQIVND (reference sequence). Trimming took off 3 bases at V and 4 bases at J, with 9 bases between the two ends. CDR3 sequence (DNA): TGTGCCAGTAGTATTTACGGGACCTATGGCTACACCTTC. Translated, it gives CASSIYGTYGYTF.